This TCR beta chain is drawn from a study of T cells in localized non-small cell lung cancer. Study-wide points: Among the top 100 tumor clones, a median about 52 appeared in adjacent lung. Tumor showed lower T cell clonality than uninvolved adjacent lung, where it was highest. Among blood samples, higher T cell density accompanied longer overall survival.

The CDR3 has 13 amino acids. CDR1 is SGHTA and CDR2 is FQGTGA in the germline V gene. V gave up 5 bases and J gave up 5 bases; unmatched junction bases: 3. In its sample, this clone was seen once. What it binds is unknown. Clones were sequenced by immunoSEQ multiplex PCR, and TCRdb holds only the in-frame ones, with some missing. Of tens of thousands of clones listed, 70% to 90% are singletons. The specimen comprised peripheral blood, sampled before any cancer treatment. The chain combines TRBV7-3 with TRBJ2-5; TRBD1 matches 9 bases. The receptor was isolated from a woman aged 40-70 years with stage I lung adenocarcinoma. CDR3 loop: CASSPGTGETQYF. The DNA of the CDR3 is TGTGCCAGCAGCCCCGGGACAGGGGAGACCCAGTACTTC.